This entry describes one T cell receptor (beta chain). Healthy Caucasians from Russia aged about 6 to 95 served as donors. Total RNA, at least 5.5 micrograms per sample, came from PBMCs. This specimen belongs to a study of blood T cells in healthy people across ages. Then a second PCR, running roughly 7 to 11 cycles, was carried out with a sample-barcoded 5' primer and a J-beta primer mix. MiXCR was run by TCRdb on the 5' RACE reads, yielding one entry per CDR3 protein. Of about 800,000 distinct CDR3 sequences listed, more than 35% were seen once; the top ten hold 15% to 20%. The CDR3 is 13 amino acids. Trimming pared 0 bases from V and 4 bases from J, leaving 6 bases between. Germline V gene data show CDR1 as LNHNV and CDR2 as YYDKDF (reference sequence).

The origin of this receptor is a man older than 75 in good health. Material for sequencing was blood. The rearrangement links TRBV15 to TRBJ2-5; D remains unclear. This CDR3 is CATSRDPAETQYF. The DNA for the CDR3 is TGTGCCACCAGCAGAGATCCCGCAGAGACCCAGTACTTC. Full variable domain (missing parts from reference TRBV15 and TRBJ2-5): DAMVIQNPRYQVTQFGKPVTLSCSQTLNHNVMYWYQQKSSQAPKLLFHYYDKDFNNEADTPDNFQSRRPNTSFCFLDIRSPGLGDTAMYLCATSRDPAETQYFGPGTRLLVL.